The clone carrying this TCR beta chain was detected only once. Its specificity is unknown. The sample belongs to a study of T cell responses to AZD1222 COVID-19 vaccine. Study context: Whether given at about 4 or about 12 weeks, second doses were pooled. Study-wide points: Nearly half of the spike-specific TCRs reportedly recognize variant regions that carry no mutations. Only 5 or 6 people who got AZD1222 tested seropositive at baseline. A mostly white British donor set with more females was recruited, and clonal diversity was possibly underestimated.

The protocol was immunoSEQ multiplex PCR, while the TCRdb copy is restricted to in-frame clones and leaves out a portion. This sample has around 75,000 clones; about 88% occur once, and the top ten carry about 13%. This clonotype was obtained from an adult in good health. Sequenced material: peripheral blood, taken on day 0 of AZD1222 vaccination.

In nucleotides, the CDR3 is TGTGCCAGCAGCCCCCAGTCATCTAATGAAAAACTGTTTTTT. This codes for CASSPQSSNEKLFF. V and J are TRBV7-9 and TRBJ1-4; D gene uncertain. Germline V gene lookup returns CDR1 SEHNR and CDR2 FQNEAQ (reference sequence). The V gene lost 5 bases and the J gene lost 3 bases, with 10 bases spanning the gap. CDR3 size: 14 residues.